This TCR beta chain was profiled in a study of T cells in Graves' hyperthyroidism and ophthalmopathy. Overall study: Once the initial diagnosis was made, peripheral blood was obtained before any treatment.

Trimming shortened V by 3 bases and J by 7 bases, and 4 bases separated the two germline ends. The CDR3 extends over 12 amino acids. Germline V gives CDR1 MNHEY, CDR2 SMNVEV (reference sequence). This clonotype appeared many times. The source material, RNA transcripts, was used to amplify TCR beta CDR3 regions. TCR CDR3 underwent first-round RT-PCR with the HTBI primer set. A single record per CDR3 protein comes from TCRdb applying MiXCR to the multiplex PCR reads. Here the sample spans about 480,000 distinct CDR3 sequences, 14% being singletons. The V gene is TRBV27, the J gene TRBJ1-6, with D unclear. The receptor's source is a woman aged 18-30 years with Graves' hyperthyroidism. The sequenced sample was blood. The CDR3 loop is CASSLTNSPLHF. As DNA, the CDR3 is TGTGCCAGCAGTTTGACGAATTCACCCCTCCACTTT.